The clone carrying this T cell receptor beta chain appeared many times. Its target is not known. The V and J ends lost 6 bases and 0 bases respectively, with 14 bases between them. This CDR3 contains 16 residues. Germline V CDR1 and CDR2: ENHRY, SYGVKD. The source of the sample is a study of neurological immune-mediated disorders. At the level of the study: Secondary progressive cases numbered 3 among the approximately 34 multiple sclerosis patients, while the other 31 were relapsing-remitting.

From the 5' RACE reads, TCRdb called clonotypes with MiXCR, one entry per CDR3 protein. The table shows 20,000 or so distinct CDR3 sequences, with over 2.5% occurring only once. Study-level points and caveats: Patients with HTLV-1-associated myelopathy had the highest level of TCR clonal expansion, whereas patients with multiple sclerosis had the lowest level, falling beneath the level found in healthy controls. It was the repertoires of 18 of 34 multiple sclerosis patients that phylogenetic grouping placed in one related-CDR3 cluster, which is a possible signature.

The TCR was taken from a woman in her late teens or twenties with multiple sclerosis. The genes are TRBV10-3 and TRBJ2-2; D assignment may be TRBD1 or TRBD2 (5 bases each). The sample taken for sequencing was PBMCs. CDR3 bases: TGTGCCATCAGCGGCAGGGTCGGGACGAACACCGGGGAGCTGTTTTTT. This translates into CAISGRVGTNTGELFF.